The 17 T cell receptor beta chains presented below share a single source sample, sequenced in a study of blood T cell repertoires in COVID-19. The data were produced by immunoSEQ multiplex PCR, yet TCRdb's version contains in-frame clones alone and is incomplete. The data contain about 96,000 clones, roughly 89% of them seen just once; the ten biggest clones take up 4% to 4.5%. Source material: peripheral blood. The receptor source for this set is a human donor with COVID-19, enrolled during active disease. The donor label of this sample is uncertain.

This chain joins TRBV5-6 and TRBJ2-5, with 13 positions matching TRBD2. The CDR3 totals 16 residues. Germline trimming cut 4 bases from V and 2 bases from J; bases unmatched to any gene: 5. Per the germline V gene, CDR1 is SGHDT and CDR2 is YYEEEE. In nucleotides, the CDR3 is TGTGCCAGCAGCCGAGCGGGACTAGCGGGGCAAGAGACCCAGTACTTC. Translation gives CASSRAGLAGQETQYF.

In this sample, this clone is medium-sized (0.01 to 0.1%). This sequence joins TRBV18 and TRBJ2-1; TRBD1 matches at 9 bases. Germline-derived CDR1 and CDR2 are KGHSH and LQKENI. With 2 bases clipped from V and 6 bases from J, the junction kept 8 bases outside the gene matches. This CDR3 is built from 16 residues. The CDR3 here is CASSPINRGRTNEQFF. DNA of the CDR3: TGTGCCAGCTCACCAATCAACAGGGGGCGCACCAATGAGCAGTTCTTC.

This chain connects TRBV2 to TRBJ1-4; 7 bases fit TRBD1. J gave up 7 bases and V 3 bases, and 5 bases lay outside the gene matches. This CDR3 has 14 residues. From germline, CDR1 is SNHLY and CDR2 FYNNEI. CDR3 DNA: TGTGCCAGCAGTGACGGCAGGGGGACTGAAAAACTGTTTTTT. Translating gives CASSDGRGTEKLFF.

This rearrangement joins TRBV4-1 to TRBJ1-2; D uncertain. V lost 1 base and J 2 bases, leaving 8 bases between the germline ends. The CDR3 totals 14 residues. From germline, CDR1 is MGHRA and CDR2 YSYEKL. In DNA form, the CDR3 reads TGCGCCAGCAGCCAAGCGGTCCTAAACTATGGCTACACCTTC. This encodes CASSQAVLNYGYTF.

CDR3 sequence reads: CASSLGRGGDEQYF. The CDR3 coding sequence is TGTGCCAGCAGCTTGGGGCGGGGTGGTGACGAGCAGTACTTC. This chain joins TRBV5-4 and TRBJ2-7, with D possibly matching TRBD2 (6 bases). Germline loops: CDR1 SGHNT, CDR2 YYREEE (reference sequence). The CDR3 runs 14 residues. The V gene lost 0 bases and the J gene lost 5 bases, with 12 bases spanning the gap.

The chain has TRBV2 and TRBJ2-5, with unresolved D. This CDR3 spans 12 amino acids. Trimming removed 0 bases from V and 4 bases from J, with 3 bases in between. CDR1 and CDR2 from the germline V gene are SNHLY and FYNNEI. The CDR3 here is CASSEAGETQYF. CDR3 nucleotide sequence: TGTGCCAGCAGTGAAGCCGGAGAGACCCAGTACTTC.

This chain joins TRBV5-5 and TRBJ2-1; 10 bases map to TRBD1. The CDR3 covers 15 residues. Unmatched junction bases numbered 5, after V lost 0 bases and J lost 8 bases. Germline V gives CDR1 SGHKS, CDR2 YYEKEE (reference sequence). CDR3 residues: CASSLERTGGYEQFF. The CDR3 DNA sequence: TGTGCCAGCAGCTTGGAGCGGACAGGGGGTTATGAGCAGTTCTTC.

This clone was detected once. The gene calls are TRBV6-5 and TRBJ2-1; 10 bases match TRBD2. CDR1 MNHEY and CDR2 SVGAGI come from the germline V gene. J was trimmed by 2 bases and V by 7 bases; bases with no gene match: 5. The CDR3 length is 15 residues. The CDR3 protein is CASTISGRPYNEQFF. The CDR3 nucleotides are TGTGCCAGCACTATTAGCGGGAGGCCCTACAATGAGCAGTTCTTC.

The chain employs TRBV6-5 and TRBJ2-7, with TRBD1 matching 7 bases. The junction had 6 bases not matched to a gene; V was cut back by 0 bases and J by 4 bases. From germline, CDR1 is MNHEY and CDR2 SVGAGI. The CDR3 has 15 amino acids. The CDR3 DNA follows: TGTGCCAGCAGTTACTCGGTGACAGGGATGTACGAGCAGTACTTC. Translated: CASSYSVTGMYEQYF.

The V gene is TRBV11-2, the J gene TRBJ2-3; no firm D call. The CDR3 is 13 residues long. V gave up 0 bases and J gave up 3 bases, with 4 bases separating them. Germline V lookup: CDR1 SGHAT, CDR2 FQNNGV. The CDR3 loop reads CASSLDSTDTQYF. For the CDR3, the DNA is TGTGCCAGCAGCTTAGATAGTACAGATACGCAGTATTTT. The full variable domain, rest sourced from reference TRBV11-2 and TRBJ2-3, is EAGVAQSPRYKIIEKRQSVAFWCNPISGHATLYWYQQILGQGPKLLIQFQNNGVVDDSQLPKDRFSAERLKGVDSTLKIQPAKLEDSAVYLCASSLDSTDTQYFGPGTRLTVL.

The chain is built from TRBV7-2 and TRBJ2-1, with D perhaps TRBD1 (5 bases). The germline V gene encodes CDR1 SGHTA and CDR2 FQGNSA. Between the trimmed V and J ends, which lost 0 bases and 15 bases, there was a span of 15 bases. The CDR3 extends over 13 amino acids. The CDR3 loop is CASSLALTATPFF. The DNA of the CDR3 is TGTGCCAGCAGCTTAGCGCTGACAGCCACACCGTTCTTC.

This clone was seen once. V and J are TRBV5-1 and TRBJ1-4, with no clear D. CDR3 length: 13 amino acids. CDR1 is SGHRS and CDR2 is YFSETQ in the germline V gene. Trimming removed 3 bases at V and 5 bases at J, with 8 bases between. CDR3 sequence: CASSSQSNEKLFF. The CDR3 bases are TGCGCCAGCAGCTCCCAGTCGAATGAAAAACTGTTTTTT.

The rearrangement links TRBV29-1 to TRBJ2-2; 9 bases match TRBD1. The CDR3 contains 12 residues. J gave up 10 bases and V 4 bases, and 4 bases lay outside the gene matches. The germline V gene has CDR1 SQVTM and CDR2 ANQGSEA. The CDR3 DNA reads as TGCAGCGTTGGGGACAGGGCGGCGGAGCTGTTTTTT. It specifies CSVGDRAAELFF.

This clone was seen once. As DNA, the CDR3 is TGCGCCAGCAGCTCAGGACAGGGTGTACACATTCAGTACTTC. It is translated as CASSSGQGVHIQYF. V gene TRBV5-1 combines with J gene TRBJ2-4; TRBD1 matches at 8 bases. The germline CDR1 and CDR2 sequences are SGHRS and YFSETQ. V was clipped by 3 bases and J by 8 bases; unmatched bases: 7. The CDR3 spans 14 residues.

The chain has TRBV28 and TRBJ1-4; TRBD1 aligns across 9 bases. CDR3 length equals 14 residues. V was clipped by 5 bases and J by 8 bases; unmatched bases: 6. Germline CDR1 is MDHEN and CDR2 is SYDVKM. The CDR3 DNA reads TGTGCCAGCAGTCAACAGGGGGCTCGGGAAAAACTGTTTTTT. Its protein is CASSQQGAREKLFF.

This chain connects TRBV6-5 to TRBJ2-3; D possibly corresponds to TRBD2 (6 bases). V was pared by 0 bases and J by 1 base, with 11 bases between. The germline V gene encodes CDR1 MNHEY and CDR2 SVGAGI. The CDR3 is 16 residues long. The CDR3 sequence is CASSYSSRGGTDTQYF. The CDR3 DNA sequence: TGTGCCAGCAGTTACTCCTCGCGGGGCGGCACAGATACGCAGTATTTT.

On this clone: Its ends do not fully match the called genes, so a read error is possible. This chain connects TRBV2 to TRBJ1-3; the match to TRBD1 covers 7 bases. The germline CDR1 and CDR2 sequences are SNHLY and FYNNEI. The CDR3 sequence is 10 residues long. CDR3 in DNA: TGTGCCAGCGGATTTGGGGACAGAAGTTTT. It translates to CASGFGDRSF.